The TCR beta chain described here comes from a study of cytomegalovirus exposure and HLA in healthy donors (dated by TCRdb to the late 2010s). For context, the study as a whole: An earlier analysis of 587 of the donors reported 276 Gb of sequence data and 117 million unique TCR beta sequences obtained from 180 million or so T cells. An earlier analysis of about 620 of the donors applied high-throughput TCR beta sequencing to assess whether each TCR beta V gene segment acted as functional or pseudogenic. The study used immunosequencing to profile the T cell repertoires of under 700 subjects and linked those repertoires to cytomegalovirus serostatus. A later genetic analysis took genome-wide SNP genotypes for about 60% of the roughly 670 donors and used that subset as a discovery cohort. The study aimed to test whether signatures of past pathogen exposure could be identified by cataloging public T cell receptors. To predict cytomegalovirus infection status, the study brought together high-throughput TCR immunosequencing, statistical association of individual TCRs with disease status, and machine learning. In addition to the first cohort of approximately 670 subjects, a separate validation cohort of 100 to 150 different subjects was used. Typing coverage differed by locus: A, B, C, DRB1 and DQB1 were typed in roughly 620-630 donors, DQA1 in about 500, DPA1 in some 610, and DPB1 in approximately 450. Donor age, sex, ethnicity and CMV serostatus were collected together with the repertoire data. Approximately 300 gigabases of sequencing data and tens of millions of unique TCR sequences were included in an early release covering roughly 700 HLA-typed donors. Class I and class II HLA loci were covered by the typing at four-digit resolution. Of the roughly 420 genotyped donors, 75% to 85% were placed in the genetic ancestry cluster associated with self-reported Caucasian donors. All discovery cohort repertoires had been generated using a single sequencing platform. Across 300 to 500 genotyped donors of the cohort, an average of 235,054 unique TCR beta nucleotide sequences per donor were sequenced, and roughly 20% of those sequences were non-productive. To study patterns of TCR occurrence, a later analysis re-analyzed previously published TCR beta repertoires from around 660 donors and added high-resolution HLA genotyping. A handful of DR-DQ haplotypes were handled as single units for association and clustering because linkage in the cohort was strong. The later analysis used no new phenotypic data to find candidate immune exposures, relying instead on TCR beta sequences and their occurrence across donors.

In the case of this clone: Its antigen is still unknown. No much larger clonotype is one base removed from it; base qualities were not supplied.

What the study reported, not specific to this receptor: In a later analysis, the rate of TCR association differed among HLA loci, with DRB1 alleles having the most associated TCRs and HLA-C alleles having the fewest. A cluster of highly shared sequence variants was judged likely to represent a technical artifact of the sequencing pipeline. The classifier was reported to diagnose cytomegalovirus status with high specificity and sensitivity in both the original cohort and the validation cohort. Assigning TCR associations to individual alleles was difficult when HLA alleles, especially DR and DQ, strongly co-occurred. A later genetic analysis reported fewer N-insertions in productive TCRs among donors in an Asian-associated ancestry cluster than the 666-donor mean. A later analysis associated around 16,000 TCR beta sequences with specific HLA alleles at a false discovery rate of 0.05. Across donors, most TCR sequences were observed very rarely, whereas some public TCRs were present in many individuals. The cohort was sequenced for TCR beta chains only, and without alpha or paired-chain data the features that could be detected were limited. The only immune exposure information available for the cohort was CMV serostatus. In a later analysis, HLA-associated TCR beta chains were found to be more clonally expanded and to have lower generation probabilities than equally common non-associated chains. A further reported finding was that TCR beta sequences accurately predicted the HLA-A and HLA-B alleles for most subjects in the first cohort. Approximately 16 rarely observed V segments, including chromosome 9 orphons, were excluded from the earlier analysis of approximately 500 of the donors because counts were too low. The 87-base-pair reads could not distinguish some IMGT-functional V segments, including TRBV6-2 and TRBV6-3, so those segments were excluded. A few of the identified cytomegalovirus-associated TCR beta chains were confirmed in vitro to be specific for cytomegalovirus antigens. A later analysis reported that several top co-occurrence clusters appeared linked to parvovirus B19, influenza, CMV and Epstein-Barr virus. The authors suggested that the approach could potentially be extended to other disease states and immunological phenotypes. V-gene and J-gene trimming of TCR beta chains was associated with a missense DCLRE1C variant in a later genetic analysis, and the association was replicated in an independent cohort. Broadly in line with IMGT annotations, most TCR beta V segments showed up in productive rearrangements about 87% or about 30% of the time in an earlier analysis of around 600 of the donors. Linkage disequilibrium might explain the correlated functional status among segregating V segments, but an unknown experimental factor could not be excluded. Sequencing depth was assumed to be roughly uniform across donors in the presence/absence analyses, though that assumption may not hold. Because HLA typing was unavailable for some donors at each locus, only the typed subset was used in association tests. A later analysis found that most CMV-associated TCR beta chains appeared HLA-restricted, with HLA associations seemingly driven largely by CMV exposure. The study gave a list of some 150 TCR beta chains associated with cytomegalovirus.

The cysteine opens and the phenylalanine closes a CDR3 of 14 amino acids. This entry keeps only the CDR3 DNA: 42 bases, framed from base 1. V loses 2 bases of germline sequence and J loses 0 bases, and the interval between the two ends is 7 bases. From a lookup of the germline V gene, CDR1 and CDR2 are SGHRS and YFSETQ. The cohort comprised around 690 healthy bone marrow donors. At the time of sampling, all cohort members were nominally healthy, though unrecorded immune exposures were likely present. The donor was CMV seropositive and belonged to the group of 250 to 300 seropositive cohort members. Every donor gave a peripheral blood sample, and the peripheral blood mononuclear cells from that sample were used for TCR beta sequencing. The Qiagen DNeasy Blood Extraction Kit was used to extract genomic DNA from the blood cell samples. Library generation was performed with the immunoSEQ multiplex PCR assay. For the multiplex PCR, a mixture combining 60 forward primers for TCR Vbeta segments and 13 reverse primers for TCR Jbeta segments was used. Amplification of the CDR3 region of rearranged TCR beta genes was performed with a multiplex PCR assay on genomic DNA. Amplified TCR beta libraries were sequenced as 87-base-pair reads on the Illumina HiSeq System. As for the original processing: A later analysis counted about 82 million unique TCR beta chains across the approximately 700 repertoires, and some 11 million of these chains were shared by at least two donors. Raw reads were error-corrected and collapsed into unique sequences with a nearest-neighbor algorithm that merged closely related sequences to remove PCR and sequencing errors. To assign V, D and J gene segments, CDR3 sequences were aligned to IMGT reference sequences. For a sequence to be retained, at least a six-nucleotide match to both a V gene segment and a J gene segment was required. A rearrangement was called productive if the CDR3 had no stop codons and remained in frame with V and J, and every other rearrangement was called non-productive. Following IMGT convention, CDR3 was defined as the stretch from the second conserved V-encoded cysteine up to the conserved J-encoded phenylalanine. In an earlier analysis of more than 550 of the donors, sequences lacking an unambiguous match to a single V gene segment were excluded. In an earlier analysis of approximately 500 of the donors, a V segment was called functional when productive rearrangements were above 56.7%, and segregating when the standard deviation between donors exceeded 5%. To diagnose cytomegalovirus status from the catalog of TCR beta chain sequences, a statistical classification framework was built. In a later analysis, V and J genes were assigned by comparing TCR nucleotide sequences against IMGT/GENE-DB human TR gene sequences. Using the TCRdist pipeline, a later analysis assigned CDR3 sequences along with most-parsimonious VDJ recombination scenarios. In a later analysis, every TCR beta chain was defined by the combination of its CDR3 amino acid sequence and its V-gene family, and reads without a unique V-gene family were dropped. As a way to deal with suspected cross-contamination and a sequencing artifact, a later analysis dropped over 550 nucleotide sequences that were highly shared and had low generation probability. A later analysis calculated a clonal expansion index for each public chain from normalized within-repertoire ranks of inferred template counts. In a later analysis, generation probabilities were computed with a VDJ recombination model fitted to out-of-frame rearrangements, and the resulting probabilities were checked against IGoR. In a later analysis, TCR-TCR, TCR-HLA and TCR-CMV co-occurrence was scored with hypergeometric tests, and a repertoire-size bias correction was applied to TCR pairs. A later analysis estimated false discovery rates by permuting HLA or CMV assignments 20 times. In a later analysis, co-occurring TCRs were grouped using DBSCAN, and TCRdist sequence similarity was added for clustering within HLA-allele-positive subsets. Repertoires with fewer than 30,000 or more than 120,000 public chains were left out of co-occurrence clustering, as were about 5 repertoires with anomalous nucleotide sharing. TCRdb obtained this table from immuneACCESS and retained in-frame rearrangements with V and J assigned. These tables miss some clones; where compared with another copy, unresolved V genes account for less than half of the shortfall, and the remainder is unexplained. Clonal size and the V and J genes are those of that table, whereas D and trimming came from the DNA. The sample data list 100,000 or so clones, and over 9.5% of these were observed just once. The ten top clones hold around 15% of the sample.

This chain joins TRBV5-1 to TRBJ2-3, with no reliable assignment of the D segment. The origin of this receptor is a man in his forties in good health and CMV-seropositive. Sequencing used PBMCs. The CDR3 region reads CASSFRSSTDTQYF. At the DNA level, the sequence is TGCGCCAGCAGCTTTCGGTCGAGCACAGATACGCAGTATTTT.